The 2 T cell receptor beta chains below were found in one sample sequenced in a study of OX40 agonist ivuxolimab in advanced cancers. Sequencing used immunoSEQ multiplex PCR; TCRdb keeps in-frame clones, though not all of them. Of tens of thousands of clones in the sample, around 76% are singletons; the top ten hold 20% to 25%. The source material was CD4+ or CD8+ T cells sorted from blood, sampled in a trial of the OX40 agonist ivuxolimab. The receptors were gathered from an adult with an advanced solid tumor such as melanoma, head and neck, liver or kidney cancer.

The gene calls are TRBV18 and TRBJ2-3; either TRBD1 or TRBD2 may fit D (5 bases each). V gave up 0 bases and J gave up 2 bases, with 9 bases separating them. CDR3 size: 15 residues. Germline CDR1 reads KGHSH; CDR2 reads LQKENI. CDR3 coding DNA: TGTGCCAGCTCACCACCGGCCGGGGCCACAGATACGCAGTATTTT. It codes for CASSPPAGATDTQYF.

The chain joins TRBV5-1 to TRBJ2-1; 12 bases align to TRBD2. CDR1 and CDR2 (germline): SGHRS, YFSETQ. Unmatched junction bases numbered 14, after V lost 9 bases and J lost 7 bases. The CDR3 runs to 16 residues. The CDR3 loop is CATRTSGDPSGNEQFF. The CDR3 DNA reads as TGCGCCACCCGGACTAGCGGGGATCCTTCGGGAAATGAGCAGTTCTTC.